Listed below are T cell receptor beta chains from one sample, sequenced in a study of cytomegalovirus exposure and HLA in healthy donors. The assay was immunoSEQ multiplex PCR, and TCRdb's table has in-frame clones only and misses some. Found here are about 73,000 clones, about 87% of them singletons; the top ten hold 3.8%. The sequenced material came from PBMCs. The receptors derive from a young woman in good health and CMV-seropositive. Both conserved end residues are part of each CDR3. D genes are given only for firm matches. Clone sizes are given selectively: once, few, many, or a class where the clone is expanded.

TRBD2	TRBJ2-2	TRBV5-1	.	TGCGCCAGCACTCCACCCGGGGGGGTCGGGGAGCTGTTTTTT	CASTPPGGVGELFF
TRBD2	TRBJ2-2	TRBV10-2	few	TGCGCCAGCAGTGAAGGGACTAGCGGGATAGTGAACACCGGGGAGCTGTTTTTT	CASSEGTSGIVNTGELFF
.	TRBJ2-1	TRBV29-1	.	TGCAGCGGGAGGCGTGGCGGGAACACGGGTGAGCAGTTCTTC	CSGRRGGNTGEQFF
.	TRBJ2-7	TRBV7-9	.	TGTGCCAGCAGCTTAGACAGGGGACTCGAGCAGTACTTC	CASSLDRGLEQYF
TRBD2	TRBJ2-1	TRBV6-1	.	TGTGCCAGCAGTGTATTCGGGGGGGTATCCTACAATGAGCAGTTCTTC	CASSVFGGVSYNEQFF
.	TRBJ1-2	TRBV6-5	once	TGTGCCAGCAGGGACCAAGAGGCGGCAGGGCTGAGCTACACCTTC	CASRDQEAAGLSYTF
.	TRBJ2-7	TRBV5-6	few	TGTGCCAGCAGCCTGGGAGGTTTGACGGGGGAGCAGTACTTC	CASSLGGLTGEQYF
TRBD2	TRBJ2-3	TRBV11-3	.	TGTGCCAGCAGCCTTGGGGGGGGTGGCGCAGATACGCAGTATTTT	CASSLGGGGADTQYF
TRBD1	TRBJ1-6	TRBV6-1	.	TGTGCCAGCAGTGAAGACAGGGGCAGGGTTCTTTCACCCCTCCACTTT	CASSEDRGRVLSPLHF
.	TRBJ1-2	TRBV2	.	TGTGCCAGCAGTCCCGGGTTCGACTATGGCTACACCTTC	CASSPGFDYGYTF
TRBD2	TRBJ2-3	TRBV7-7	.	TGTGCTAGCAGCTTAGATCCCCCTTCTTTAGGAGCGGGAAACACAGATACGCAGTATTTT	CASSLDPPSLGAGNTDTQYF
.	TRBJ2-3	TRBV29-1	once	TGCAGCGTTACCAGACGACTATCGAATACGCAGTATTTT	CSVTRRLSNTQYF
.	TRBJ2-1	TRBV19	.	TGTGCCAGTAAGCTCGTGAGCTCCTACAATGAGCAGTTCTTC	CASKLVSSYNEQFF
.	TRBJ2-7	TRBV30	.	TGTGCCTGGAGGGCAGTCACCTACGAGCAGTACTTC	CAWRAVTYEQYF
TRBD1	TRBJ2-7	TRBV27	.	TGTGCCAGCAGTCCGACAGGGCTGCCACAACCCTACGAGCAGTACTTC	CASSPTGLPQPYEQYF
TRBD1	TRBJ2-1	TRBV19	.	TGTGCCAGTAGGGGACAGGGGTTAATTTCCTACAATGAGCAGTTCTTC	CASRGQGLISYNEQFF
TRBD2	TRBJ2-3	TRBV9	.	TGTGCCAGCAGCGTAGGGGATCTAGCGGGAGGCTCCAGGGGTACGCAGTATTTT	CASSVGDLAGGSRGTQYF
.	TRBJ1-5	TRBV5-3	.	TGTGCCAGAAGCAAGGACAGATTGGGCAATCAGCCCCAGCATTTT	CARSKDRLGNQPQHF
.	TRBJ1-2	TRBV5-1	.	TGCGCCAGCAGCTGGACAAGGGACTATGGCTACACCTTC	CASSWTRDYGYTF
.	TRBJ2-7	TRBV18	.	TGTGCCAGCTCACCCTCCAGCGTTATTCGGTCGGGGGAGCAGTACTTC	CASSPSSVIRSGEQYF
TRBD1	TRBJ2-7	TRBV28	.	TGTGCCAGCAGTCCGACAGGGGTTTATATCTACGAGCAGTACTTC	CASSPTGVYIYEQYF